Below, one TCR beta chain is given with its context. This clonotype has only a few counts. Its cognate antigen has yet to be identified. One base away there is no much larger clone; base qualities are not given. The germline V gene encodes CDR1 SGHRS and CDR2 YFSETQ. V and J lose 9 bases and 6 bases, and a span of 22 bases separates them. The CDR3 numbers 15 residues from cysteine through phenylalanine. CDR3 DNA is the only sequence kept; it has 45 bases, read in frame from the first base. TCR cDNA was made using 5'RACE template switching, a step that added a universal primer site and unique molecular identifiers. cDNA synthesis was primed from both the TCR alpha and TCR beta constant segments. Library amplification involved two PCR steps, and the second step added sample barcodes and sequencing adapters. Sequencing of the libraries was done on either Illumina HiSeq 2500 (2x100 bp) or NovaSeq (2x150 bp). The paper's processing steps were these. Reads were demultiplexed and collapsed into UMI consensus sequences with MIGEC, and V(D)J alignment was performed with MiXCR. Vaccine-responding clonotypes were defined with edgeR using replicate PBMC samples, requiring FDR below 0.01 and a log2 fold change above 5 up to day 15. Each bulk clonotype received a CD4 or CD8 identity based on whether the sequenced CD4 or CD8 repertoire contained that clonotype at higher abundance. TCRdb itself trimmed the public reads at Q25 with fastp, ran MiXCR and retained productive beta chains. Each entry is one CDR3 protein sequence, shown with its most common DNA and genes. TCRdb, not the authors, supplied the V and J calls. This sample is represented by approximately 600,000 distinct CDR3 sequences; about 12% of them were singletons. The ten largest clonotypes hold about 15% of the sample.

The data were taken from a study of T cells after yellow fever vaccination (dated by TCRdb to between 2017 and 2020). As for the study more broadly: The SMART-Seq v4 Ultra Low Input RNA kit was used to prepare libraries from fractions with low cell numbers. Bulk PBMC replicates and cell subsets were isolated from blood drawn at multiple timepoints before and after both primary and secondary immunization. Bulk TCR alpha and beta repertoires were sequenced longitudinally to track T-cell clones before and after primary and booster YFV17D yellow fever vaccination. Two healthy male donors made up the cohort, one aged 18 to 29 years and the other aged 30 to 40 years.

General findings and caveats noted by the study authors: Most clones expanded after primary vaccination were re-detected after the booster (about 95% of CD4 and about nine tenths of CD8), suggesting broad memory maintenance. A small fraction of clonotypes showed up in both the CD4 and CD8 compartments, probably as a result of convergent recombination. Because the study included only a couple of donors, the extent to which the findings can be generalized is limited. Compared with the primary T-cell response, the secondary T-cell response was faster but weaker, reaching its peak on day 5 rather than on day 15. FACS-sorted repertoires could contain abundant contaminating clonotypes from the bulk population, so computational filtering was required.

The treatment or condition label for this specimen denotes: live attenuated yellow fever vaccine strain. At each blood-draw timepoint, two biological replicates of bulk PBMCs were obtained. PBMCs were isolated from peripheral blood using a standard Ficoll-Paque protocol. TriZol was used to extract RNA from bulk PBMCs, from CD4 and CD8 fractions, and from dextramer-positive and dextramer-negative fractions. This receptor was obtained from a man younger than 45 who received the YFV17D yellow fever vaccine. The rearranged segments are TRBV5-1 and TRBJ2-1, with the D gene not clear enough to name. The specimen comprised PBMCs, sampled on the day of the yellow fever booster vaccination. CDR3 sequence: CATQLGGAGFNEQFF. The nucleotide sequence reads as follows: TGCGCCACTCAACTGGGTGGCGCCGGTTTCAATGAGCAGTTCTTC.